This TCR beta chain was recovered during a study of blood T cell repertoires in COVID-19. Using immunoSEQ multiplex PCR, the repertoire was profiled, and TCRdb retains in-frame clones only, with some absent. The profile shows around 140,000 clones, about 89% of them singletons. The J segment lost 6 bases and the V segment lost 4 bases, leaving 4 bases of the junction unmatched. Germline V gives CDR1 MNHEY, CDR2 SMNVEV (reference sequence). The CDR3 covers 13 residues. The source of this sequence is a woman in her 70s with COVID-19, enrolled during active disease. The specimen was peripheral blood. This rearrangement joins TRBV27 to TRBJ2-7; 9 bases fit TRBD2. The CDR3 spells CASSYASGVEQYF. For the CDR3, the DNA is TGTGCCAGCAGTTATGCTAGCGGGGTCGAGCAGTACTTC.